This T cell receptor (beta chain) was sequenced during a study of blood T cell repertoires in COVID-19. Study as a whole: Acute and convalescent COVID-19 specimens originated in the United States, Italy and Spain.

All exposed participants met a person with COVID-19 within 2 weeks before entering the study. Looked up from germline, CDR1 is MNHEY and CDR2 is SMNVEV (reference sequence). V was trimmed by 2 bases and J by 6 bases, leaving 6 bases between them. The CDR3 has 12 amino acids. Produced via immunoSEQ multiplex PCR; TCRdb's table is partial and in-frame only. The table lists about 240,000 clones, about four fifths of them singletons, with 3.6% in the top ten. Sequenced sample: PBMCs or T cells enriched from blood (not recorded which). The receptor was isolated from a woman aged 40 to 50 who had been exposed to COVID-19. The rearrangement links TRBV27 to TRBJ2-3; D remains ambiguous. In DNA form, the CDR3 reads TGTGCCAGCAGTTTAGGGCAGGATACGCAGTATTTT. Protein product: CASSLGQDTQYF.